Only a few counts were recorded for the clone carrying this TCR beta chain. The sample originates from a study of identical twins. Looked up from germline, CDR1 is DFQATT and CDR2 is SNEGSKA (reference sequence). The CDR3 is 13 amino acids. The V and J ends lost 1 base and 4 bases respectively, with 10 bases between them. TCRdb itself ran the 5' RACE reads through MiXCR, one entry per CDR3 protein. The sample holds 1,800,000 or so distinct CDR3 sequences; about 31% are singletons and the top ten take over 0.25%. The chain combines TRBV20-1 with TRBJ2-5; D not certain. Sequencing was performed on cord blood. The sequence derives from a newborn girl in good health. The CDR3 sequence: CSARVYGVETQYF. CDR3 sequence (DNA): TGCAGTGCTAGAGTCTACGGTGTAGAGACCCAGTACTTC.